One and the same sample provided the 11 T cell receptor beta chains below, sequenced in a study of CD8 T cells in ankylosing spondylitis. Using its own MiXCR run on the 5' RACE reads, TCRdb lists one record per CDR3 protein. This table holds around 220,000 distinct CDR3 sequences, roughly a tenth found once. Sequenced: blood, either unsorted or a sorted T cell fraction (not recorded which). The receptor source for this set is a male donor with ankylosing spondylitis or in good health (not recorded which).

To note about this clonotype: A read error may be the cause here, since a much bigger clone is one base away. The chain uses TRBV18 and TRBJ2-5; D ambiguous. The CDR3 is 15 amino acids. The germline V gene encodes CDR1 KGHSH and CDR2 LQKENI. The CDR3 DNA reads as TGTGCCAGCTCACCACAAGGAGCCAGAGAAGAGACCCAGCACTTC. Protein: CASSPQGAREETQHF.

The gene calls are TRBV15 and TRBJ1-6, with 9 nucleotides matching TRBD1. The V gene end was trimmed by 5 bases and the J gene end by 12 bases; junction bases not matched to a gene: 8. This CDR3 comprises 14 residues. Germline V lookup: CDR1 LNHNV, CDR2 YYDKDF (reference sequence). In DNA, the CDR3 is TGTGCCACCAGCGCCGGGACAGGGTATTTACCCCTCCACTTT. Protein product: CATSAGTGYLPLHF. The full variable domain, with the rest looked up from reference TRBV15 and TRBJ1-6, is DAMVIQNPRYQVTQFGKPVTLSCSQTLNHNVMYWYQQKSSQAPKLLFHYYDKDFNNEADTPDNFQSRRPNTSFCFLDIRSPGLGDTAMYLCATSAGTGYLPLHFGNGTRLTVT.

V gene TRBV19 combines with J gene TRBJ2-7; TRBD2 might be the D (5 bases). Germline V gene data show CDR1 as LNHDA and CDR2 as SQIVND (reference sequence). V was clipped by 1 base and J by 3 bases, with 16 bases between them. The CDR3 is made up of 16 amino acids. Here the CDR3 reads CASSIVGMAFGYEQYF. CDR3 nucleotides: TGTGCCAGTAGTATAGTCGGGATGGCTTTCGGCTACGAGCAGTACTTC.

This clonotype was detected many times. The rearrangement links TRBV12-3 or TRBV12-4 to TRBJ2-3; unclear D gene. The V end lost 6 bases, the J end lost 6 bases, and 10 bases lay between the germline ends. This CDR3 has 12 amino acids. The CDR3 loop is CASSLRADTQYF. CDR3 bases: TGTGCCAGCAGCCTAAGGGCGGATACGCAGTATTTT.

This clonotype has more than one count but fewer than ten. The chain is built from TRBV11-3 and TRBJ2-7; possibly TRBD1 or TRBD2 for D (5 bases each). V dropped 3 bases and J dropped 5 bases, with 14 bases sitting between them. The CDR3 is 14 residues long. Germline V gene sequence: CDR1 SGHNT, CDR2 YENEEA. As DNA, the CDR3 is TGTGCCAGCAGCTTGGGACGGTCGTCGGACGAGCAGTACTTC. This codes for CASSLGRSSDEQYF.

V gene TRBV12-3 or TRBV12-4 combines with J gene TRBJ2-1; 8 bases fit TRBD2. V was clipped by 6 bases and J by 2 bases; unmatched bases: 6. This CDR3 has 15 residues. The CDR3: CASSRSGAAYNEQFF. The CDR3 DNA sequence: TGTGCCAGCAGCCGTAGCGGGGCCGCCTACAATGAGCAGTTCTTC.

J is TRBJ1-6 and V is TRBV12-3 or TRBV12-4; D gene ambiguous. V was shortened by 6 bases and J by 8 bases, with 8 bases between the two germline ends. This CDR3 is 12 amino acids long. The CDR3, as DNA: TGTGCCAGCAGCTCGACCGATTCACCCCTCCACTTT. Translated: CASSSTDSPLHF.

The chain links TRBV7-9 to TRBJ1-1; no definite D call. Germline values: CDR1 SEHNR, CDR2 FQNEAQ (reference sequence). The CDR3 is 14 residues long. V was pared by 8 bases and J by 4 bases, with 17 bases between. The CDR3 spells CASGWTGAGTEAFF. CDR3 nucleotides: TGTGCCAGCGGGTGGACGGGCGCGGGCACTGAAGCTTTCTTT.

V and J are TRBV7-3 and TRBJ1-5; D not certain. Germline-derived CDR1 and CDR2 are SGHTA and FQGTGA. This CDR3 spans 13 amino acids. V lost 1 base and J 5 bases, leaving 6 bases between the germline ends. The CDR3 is CASSLRDYQPQHF. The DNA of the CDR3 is TGTGCCAGCAGCTTAAGGGATTATCAGCCCCAGCATTTT.

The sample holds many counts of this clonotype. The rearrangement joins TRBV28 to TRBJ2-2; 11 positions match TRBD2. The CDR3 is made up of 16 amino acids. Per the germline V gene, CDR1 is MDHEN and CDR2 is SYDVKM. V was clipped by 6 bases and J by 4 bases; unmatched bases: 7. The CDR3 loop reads CASSSFTSGGTGELFF. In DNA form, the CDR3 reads TGTGCCAGCAGCTCATTTACTAGCGGGGGCACCGGGGAGCTGTTTTTT.

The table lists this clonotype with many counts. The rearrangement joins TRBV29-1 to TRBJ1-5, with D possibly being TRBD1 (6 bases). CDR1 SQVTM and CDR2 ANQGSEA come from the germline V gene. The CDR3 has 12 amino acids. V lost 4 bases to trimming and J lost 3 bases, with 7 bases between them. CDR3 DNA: TGCAGCGTTGGACAGGACAATCAGCCCCAGCATTTT. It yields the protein CSVGQDNQPQHF.